These 24 T cell receptor beta chains share one sample of origin, sequenced in a study of blood T cells in healthy people across ages. Through a sample-barcoded 5' primer and a J-beta primer mix, a second PCR was run for about 6 to 11 cycles. A single record per CDR3 protein comes from TCRdb applying MiXCR to the 5' RACE reads. Of roughly 730,000 distinct CDR3 sequences detected, 56% appear once; the ten largest clones hold approximately 24%. Sequencing was done on a sample of blood. Receptor source: a man aged 40-55 years in good health.

This clonotype was detected only once. CDR3 in amino acids: CSVSPGDINNTDTQYF. The CDR3 DNA is TGCAGCGTCAGCCCAGGGGACATTAATAACACAGATACGCAGTATTTT. The chain recombines TRBV29-1 with TRBJ2-3, with D possibly TRBD1 on 6 matching bases. The CDR3 is 16 amino acids. V was cut by 6 bases and J by 2 bases, with 21 bases left in between. Looked up from germline, CDR1 is SQVTM and CDR2 is ANQGSEA.

This chain uses TRBV7-9 with TRBJ1-2; 9 bases align to TRBD1. The CDR3 has 17 residues. The trim removed 1 base at V and 1 base at J, leaving 7 bases unmatched. Germline V gene sequence: CDR1 SEHNR, CDR2 FQNEAQ (reference sequence). In DNA form, the CDR3 reads TGTGCCAGCAGCTTAGACTGGTGGGGACAGGGTAACTATGGCTACACCTTC. It specifies CASSLDWWGQGNYGYTF.

This chain uses TRBV3-1 with TRBJ1-6; D perhaps matches TRBD1 (6 bases). The germline CDR1 and CDR2 sequences are LGHDT and YNNKEL (reference sequence). CDR3 length: 13 residues. The V end lost 8 bases, the J end lost 7 bases, and 12 bases lay between the germline ends. For the CDR3, the DNA is TGTGCCAGCGGGACAAAAAGAAATTCACCCCTCCACTTT. This encodes CASGTKRNSPLHF.

With respect to this clonotype: Germline is not matched at one junction end, which may reflect a read error. The rearrangement uses TRBV7-7 and TRBJ2-3; D is possibly TRBD2 (5 bases). The CDR3 is 15 amino acids. Germline CDR1 and CDR2: SSHAT and FNYEAQ (reference sequence). The CDR3 DNA reads as TGTGCTAGCAGCTCGCACCCCGGGAACACAGATACGCAGTATTTT. Its protein product is CASSSHPGNTDTQYF.

The chain links TRBV6-1 to TRBJ2-7; no clear D gene. Germline V CDR1 and CDR2: MNHNS, SASEGT. The CDR3 is 15 amino acids. Trimming took 6 bases from V and 3 from J, leaving 18 bases between them. CDR3 loop: CASSPYPGQNYEQYF. CDR3 nucleotides: TGTGCCAGCAGCCCTTATCCTGGGCAGAACTACGAGCAGTACTTC.

The rearrangement links TRBV16 to TRBJ2-5; D perhaps matches TRBD2 (6 bases). This CDR3 has 14 amino acids. The V gene lost 3 bases and the J gene lost 1 base, with 9 bases spanning the gap. CDR1 KGHSY and CDR2 FQNENV come from the germline V gene. The CDR3 sequence is CASSHSTSQETQYF. For the CDR3, the DNA is TGTGCCAGCAGCCACTCGACTAGCCAAGAGACCCAGTACTTC. Together with reference TRBV16 and TRBJ2-5, the CDR3 gives the full variable domain: GEEVAQTPKHLVRGEGQKAKLYCAPIKGHSYVFWYQQVLKNEFKFLISFQNENVFDETGMPKERFSAKCLPNSPCSLEIQATKLEDSAVYFCASSHSTSQETQYFGPGTRLLVL.

The J gene is TRBJ1-6, the V gene TRBV27, with TRBD1 matching over 7 bases. V was clipped by 7 bases and J by 0 bases; unmatched bases: 12. Germline values: CDR1 MNHEY, CDR2 SMNVEV (reference sequence). The CDR3 loop spans 18 amino acids. The CDR3 protein is CASKRGGPWSSYNSPLHF. The CDR3 coding sequence is TGTGCCAGCAAGCGAGGGGGCCCCTGGAGCTCCTATAATTCACCCCTCCACTTT.

This clonotype was picked up a small number of times. The chain has TRBV6-2 or TRBV6-3 and TRBJ2-7; D is ambiguous. CDR1 and CDR2 (germline): MNHEY, SVGEGT. Trimming shortened V by 2 bases and J by 0 bases, and 5 bases separated the two germline ends. The CDR3 is made up of 13 amino acids. The CDR3 region is CASSYLHSYEQYF. The CDR3 region has the DNA TGTGCCAGCAGTTACCTTCACTCCTACGAGCAGTACTTC.

J is TRBJ2-1 and V is TRBV7-3; D unclear. CDR3 length equals 16 residues. V was shortened by 2 bases and J by 4 bases, with 15 bases between the two germline ends. CDR1 and CDR2 (germline): SGHTA, FQGTGA. The CDR3 spells CASSLAGLTVYNEQFF. CDR3 nucleotide sequence: TGTGCCAGCAGCTTAGCTGGGCTAACTGTTTACAATGAGCAGTTCTTC.

This chain links TRBV20-1 with TRBJ2-3, with 13 nucleotides matching TRBD2. The CDR3 is made up of 17 amino acids. V trimming: 2 bases; J trimming: 1 base; junction bases outside the gene matches: 6. Germline V CDR1 and CDR2: DFQATT, SNEGSKA (reference sequence). CDR3 DNA sequence: TGCAGTGCTAGAAGGACTAGCGGGAGTATGGGCACAGATACGCAGTATTTT. It is translated as CSARRTSGSMGTDTQYF.

The J gene is TRBJ2-7, the V gene TRBV18; D is undetermined. Germline V gene lookup returns CDR1 KGHSH and CDR2 LQKENI. CDR3 length: 14 residues. Trimming shortened V by 3 bases and J by 1 base, and 10 bases separated the two germline ends. The CDR3 DNA reads TGTGCCAGCTCACCGGCGACTCTGTCCTACGAGCAGTACTTC. Translation gives CASSPATLSYEQYF.

A word on this clonotype: At one boundary the junction diverges from the germline segment, which might be a read error. The chain carries TRBV4-2 and TRBJ2-5; 7 nucleotides align to TRBD2. Germline V CDR1 and CDR2: LGHNA, YNFKEQ. The CDR3 sequence is 15 residues long. CDR3 residues: CASSHSQREQGTQYF. In DNA form, the CDR3 reads TGTGCCAGCAGCCACAGCCAGCGGGAACAAGGGACCCAGTACTTC.

The chain couples TRBV4-3 to TRBJ2-5; D call uncertain. The CDR3 has 16 residues. Germline V gives CDR1 LGHNA, CDR2 YSLEER. V dropped 0 bases and J dropped 3 bases, with 14 bases sitting between them. The CDR3 sequence is CASSQDLATVKETQYF. DNA of the CDR3: TGCGCCAGCAGCCAAGATCTCGCAACGGTCAAAGAGACCCAGTACTTC.

This clonotype was counted only a few times. The chain recombines TRBV29-1 with TRBJ2-5; D gene ambiguous. The germline CDR1 and CDR2 sequences are SQVTM and ANQGSEA. Trimming took off 4 bases at V and 1 base at J, with 13 bases between the two ends. This CDR3 has 14 amino acids. The CDR3 loop is CSVGIKPSQETQYF. Here the CDR3 DNA reads TGCAGCGTTGGAATCAAACCCTCCCAAGAGACCCAGTACTTC.

This chain connects TRBV6-5 to TRBJ2-5, with no clear D. This CDR3 is 16 amino acids long. The germline V and J ends were trimmed by 6 bases and 0 bases, with 17 bases remaining between them. Germline assignment: CDR1 MNHEY and CDR2 SVGAGI. Written as DNA, the CDR3 is TGTGCCAGCAGGCCCAGCTGGGGAAGGCACCAAGAGACCCAGTACTTC. It specifies CASRPSWGRHQETQYF.

The chain employs TRBV7-3 and TRBJ1-2; TRBD1 is a possible D gene (6 bases). CDR3 length equals 15 residues. V was shortened by 6 bases and J by 0 bases, with 14 bases between the two germline ends. The germline gives CDR1 SGHTA, CDR2 FQGTGA. CDR3 protein: CASSGGGTSNYGYTF. The DNA for the CDR3 is TGTGCCAGCAGTGGGGGCGGAACCTCTAACTATGGCTACACCTTC.

J is TRBJ2-3 and V is TRBV5-1; D gene unclear. V lost 2 bases, J lost 4 bases, and 11 bases lay in between. Germline-derived CDR1 and CDR2 are SGHRS and YFSETQ. The CDR3 length is 14 residues. The DNA for the CDR3 is TGCGCCAGCAGCTTCGGACCGGAATCAGATACGCAGTATTTT. Protein product: CASSFGPESDTQYF.

The V call is TRBV4-3, the J call TRBJ2-1, with D unclear. The CDR3 is 15 amino acids. Germline lookup yields CDR1 LGHNA and CDR2 YSLEER. Trimming took off 0 bases at V and 2 bases at J, with 8 bases between the two ends. Here the CDR3 DNA reads TGCGCCAGCAGCCAAGATCTCACGACCTACAATGAGCAGTTCTTC. Its protein is CASSQDLTTYNEQFF.

This clonotype showed up just a few times. The V gene is TRBV4-3, the J gene TRBJ2-7; D is perhaps TRBD1 (5 bases). Germline loops: CDR1 LGHNA, CDR2 YSLEER. The CDR3 loop spans 16 amino acids. V shed 0 bases and J shed 2 bases, with 14 bases lying between them. In DNA, the CDR3 is TGCGCCAGCAGCCAAGATGGGGCAGGGTTGCCCTACGAGCAGTACTTC. Translated, it gives CASSQDGAGLPYEQYF.

The chain has TRBV28 and TRBJ1-5, with TRBD1 identical over 7 bases. Germline V CDR1 and CDR2: MDHEN, SYDVKM. The CDR3 has 14 residues. V lost 6 bases, J lost 3 bases, and 5 bases stayed unmatched. The CDR3 DNA follows: TGTGCCAGCAGCACCGGGACAGACAATCAGCCCCAGCATTTT. As protein: CASSTGTDNQPQHF.

The chain carries TRBV6-2 or TRBV6-3 and TRBJ2-7; D is possibly TRBD1 (6 bases). V was clipped by 8 bases and J by 2 bases, with 22 bases between them. CDR3 size: 16 residues. Looked up from germline, CDR1 is MNHEY and CDR2 is SVGEGT. The CDR3 sequence is CASSTQTGRGAYEQYF. DNA of the CDR3: TGTGCCAGCTCCACCCAGACAGGACGAGGGGCCTACGAGCAGTACTTC.

The chain employs TRBV20-1 and TRBJ2-4; 7 nucleotides align to TRBD2. CDR3 length: 11 amino acids. V shed 3 bases and J 13 bases; nucleotides not matched to a gene: 6. CDR1 is DFQATT, CDR2 SNEGSKA, per germline (reference sequence). The CDR3 region is CSASWEGEQYF. CDR3 nucleotides: TGCAGTGCTAGTTGGGAGGGTGAGCAGTACTTC.

V gene TRBV27 combines with J gene TRBJ1-2, with D tentatively TRBD1 (5 bases). This CDR3 has 14 amino acids. Germline assignment: CDR1 MNHEY and CDR2 SMNVEV (reference sequence). V was shortened by 2 bases and J by 10 bases, with 17 bases between the two germline ends. The CDR3 here is CASSLARQPTNYTF. The CDR3 nucleotides are TGTGCCAGCAGTTTAGCACGACAGCCAACGAACTACACCTTC.

V gene TRBV7-9 combines with J gene TRBJ2-3, with D possibly TRBD2 on 5 matching bases. In germline, CDR1 is SEHNR, CDR2 FQNEAQ (reference sequence). This CDR3 contains 15 residues. The V end lost 4 bases, the J end lost 0 bases, and 11 bases lay between the germline ends. The CDR3 DNA is TGTGCCAGCAGCTCACTAGACTTTAGCACAGATACGCAGTATTTT. It translates to CASSSLDFSTDTQYF.